This T cell receptor (beta chain) was recovered during a study of cytomegalovirus exposure and HLA in healthy donors (dated by TCRdb to about 2017). Study-level background: An earlier analysis of several hundred of the donors reported roughly 300 Gb of sequence data and more than 90 million unique TCR beta sequences from about 180 million T cells. Of the approximately 400 genotyped donors, about 80% fell in the genetic ancestry cluster associated with self-reported Caucasian donors. Among about 360 genotyped donors of the cohort, an average of around 240,000 unique TCR beta nucleotide sequences were sequenced per donor, around a sixth of them non-productive. The number of typed donors differed by locus: about 629-640 for A, B, C, DRB1 and DQB1; approximately 520 for DQA1; 606 for DPA1; and around 470 for DPB1. An earlier analysis of around 640 of the donors used high-throughput TCR beta sequencing to judge whether each TCR beta V gene segment behaved as functional or pseudogenic. High-throughput TCR immunosequencing, statistical association of individual TCRs with disease status, and machine learning were combined to predict cytomegalovirus infection status. Using immunosequencing, the study profiled T cell repertoires from around 680 subjects and related those repertoires to cytomegalovirus serostatus. In addition to the first cohort of 666 subjects, a separate validation cohort of 100 to 150 different subjects was used. Roughly 300 gigabases of sequencing data and tens of millions of unique TCR sequences were included in an early release covering 550 to 650 HLA-typed donors. In the later analysis, no new phenotypic data were used to find candidate immune exposures; instead, reliance was placed on TCR beta sequences and their occurrence across donors. Donor age, sex, ethnicity and CMV serostatus were compiled together with the repertoire data. HLA typing covered class I and class II loci at four-digit resolution. A handful of DR-DQ haplotypes were treated as single units for association and clustering because of strong linkage in the cohort. All discovery cohort repertoires had been generated on a single sequencing platform. A later genetic analysis took genome-wide SNP genotypes for 398 of the 666 donors and used that subset as a discovery cohort. The aim of the study was to test whether cataloging public T cell receptors could identify signatures of past pathogen exposure. In a later analysis, previously published TCR beta repertoires from several hundred donors were re-analyzed and high-resolution HLA genotyping was added so that TCR occurrence patterns could be studied. Results the study describes overall, beyond this receptor: The presence/absence analyses assumed that sequencing depth was roughly uniform across donors, and that assumption may not be true. In a later analysis, TCR association rates were found to vary across HLA loci, with the most associated TCRs seen for DRB1 alleles and the fewest for HLA-C alleles. The only immune exposure information available for the cohort was CMV serostatus. Compared with equally common non-associated chains, HLA-associated TCR beta chains in a later analysis were more clonally expanded and had lower generation probabilities. A further reported finding was that TCR beta sequences accurately predicted the HLA-A and HLA-B alleles for most subjects in the first cohort. An association between a missense DCLRE1C variant and V-gene and J-gene trimming of TCR beta chains was found in a later genetic analysis and replicated in an independent cohort. Linkage disequilibrium might explain the correlated functional status among segregating V segments, but an unknown experimental factor could not be ruled out. In an earlier analysis of 587 of the donors, most TCR beta V segments were observed in productive rearrangements about 87% or about 30% of the time, broadly matching IMGT annotations. A total of around 150 TCR beta chains were listed by the study as associated with cytomegalovirus. A later analysis reported that several top co-occurrence clusters appeared linked to parvovirus B19, influenza, CMV and Epstein-Barr virus. Some IMGT-functional V segments, including TRBV6-2 and TRBV6-3, could not be distinguished by the 87-base-pair reads and were therefore excluded. The authors suggested that the approach could potentially be generalized to other disease states and immunological phenotypes. A later analysis found that most CMV-associated TCR beta chains appeared HLA-restricted, with HLA associations seemingly driven largely by CMV exposure. When HLA alleles, especially DR and DQ, strongly co-occurred, TCR associations were difficult to assign to individual alleles. Because HLA typing was missing for some donors at each locus, association tests included only the typed subset. Specific HLA alleles were associated with 15,000 to 20,000 TCR beta sequences at a false discovery rate of 0.05 in a later analysis. The cohort was sequenced for TCR beta chains only, and without alpha or paired-chain data the features that could be detected were limited. Compared with the roughly 720-donor mean, donors in an Asian-associated ancestry cluster had fewer N-insertions in productive TCRs, according to a later genetic analysis. A cluster of highly shared sequence variants was judged likely to represent a technical artifact of the sequencing pipeline. The classifier was reported to diagnose cytomegalovirus status with high specificity and sensitivity in both the original and validation cohorts. The earlier analysis of nearly 600 of the donors excluded 15 to 20 rarely observed V segments, including chromosome 9 orphons, because counts were too low. In vitro tests confirmed that a few of the cytomegalovirus-associated TCR beta chains recognize cytomegalovirus antigens. Most TCR sequences were seen in very few donors, while some public TCRs were found in many individuals.

In total, just over 650 healthy bone marrow donors made up the cohort. At the time of sampling, all cohort members were nominally healthy, though unrecorded immune exposures were likely present. The donor tested CMV seronegative and was one of the 352 seronegative cohort members. A peripheral blood sample was collected from each donor, and TCR beta sequencing was performed on peripheral blood mononuclear cells. Genomic DNA extraction from the blood cell samples was performed with the Qiagen DNeasy Blood Extraction Kit. Library construction relied on the immunoSEQ multiplex PCR assay. A mixture of 60 forward primers for TCR Vbeta segments and 13 reverse primers for TCR Jbeta segments was used in the multiplex PCR. A multiplex PCR assay on genomic DNA amplified the CDR3 region of rearranged TCR beta genes. Amplified TCR beta libraries were sequenced as 87-base-pair reads on the Illumina HiSeq System. As for the original processing: Across the 500 to 700 repertoires, a later analysis counted tens of millions of unique TCR beta chains, approximately 10 million of which were shared by at least two donors. Raw reads were error-corrected and collapsed into unique sequences with a nearest-neighbor algorithm that merged closely related sequences to remove PCR and sequencing errors. V, D and J gene segments were assigned by aligning CDR3 sequences to IMGT reference sequences. For a sequence to be retained, a match of at least six nucleotides was required to both a V gene segment and a J gene segment. Rearrangements were classified as productive when the CDR3 lacked stop codons and remained in frame with V and J, and all other rearrangements were classified as non-productive. Following IMGT convention, CDR3 was defined as the stretch from the second conserved V-encoded cysteine up to the conserved J-encoded phenylalanine. Sequences without an unambiguous match to a single V gene segment were excluded from the earlier analysis of about 640 of the donors. An earlier analysis of fewer than 650 of the donors classified V segments as functional when productive rearrangements were above 56.7% and as segregating when the standard deviation between donors was above 5%. To diagnose cytomegalovirus status from the catalog of TCR beta chain sequences, a statistical classification framework was built. A later analysis assigned V and J genes by comparing TCR nucleotide sequences with IMGT/GENE-DB human TR gene sequences. Using the TCRdist pipeline, a later analysis assigned CDR3 sequences along with most-parsimonious VDJ recombination scenarios. A later analysis defined each TCR beta chain by its CDR3 amino acid sequence plus V-gene family, and excluded reads lacking a unique V-gene family. In a later analysis, approximately 590 highly shared, low-generation-probability nucleotide sequences were removed to address suspected cross-contamination and a sequencing artifact. In a later analysis, a clonal expansion index for each public chain was calculated from normalized within-repertoire ranks of inferred template counts. Generation probabilities in a later analysis came from a VDJ recombination model fitted to out-of-frame rearrangements, and those results were checked against IGoR. In a later analysis, hypergeometric tests were used to score TCR-TCR, TCR-HLA and TCR-CMV co-occurrence, with a repertoire-size bias correction applied to TCR pairs. A later analysis estimated false discovery rates by permuting HLA or CMV assignments 20 times. In a later analysis, co-occurring TCRs were grouped using DBSCAN, and TCRdist sequence similarity was added for clustering within HLA-allele-positive subsets. Co-occurrence clustering excluded repertoires with fewer than 30,000 or more than 120,000 public chains, plus five with anomalous nucleotide sharing. TCRdb retrieved this table from immuneACCESS and kept in-frame rearrangements only. Not all clones are present; in checked studies, unresolved V genes account for under half, and no reason is known for the remainder. The V and J calls and clone size come from that table; D and trimming were worked out from the DNA. The sample profile shows 280,000 or so clones; about 87% of them were found once. The top ten clonotypes cover roughly 2.1% of the sample.

As encoded in the germline V gene (reference sequence), CDR1 is MNHNY while CDR2 is SVGAGI. There are 14 amino acids in the CDR3, from cysteine to phenylalanine inclusive. The only DNA kept is the CDR3, 42 bases in frame from the first base. V is pared back by 6 bases and J by 1 base, with 13 bases lying between the germline termini. Remarks on this clone: Its binding antigen is unknown. No much larger clone exists at a distance of one base, and base qualities are not known.

The rearranged chain carries TRBV6-6 and TRBJ2-7, and perhaps TRBD2 as D gene, on 6 matching bases. This receptor was taken from a woman younger than 30 in good health and CMV-seronegative. Sequencing input: PBMCs. The nucleotides are TGTGCCAGCAGCCCCGCGGGGCCGTCCTACGAGCAGTACTTC. Protein translation: CASSPAGPSYEQYF.